The present entry profiles one T cell receptor beta chain with its context. These data belong to a study of control samples from healthy donors and cancer patients. Only in-frame clones appear in the TCRdb table, and some are missing; sequencing was by immunoSEQ multiplex PCR. This table has roughly 150,000 clones, over 90% appearing once. Germline CDR1 MGHRA, CDR2 YSYEKL. The CDR3 is 16 residues long. V lost 4 bases to trimming and J lost 5 bases, with 17 bases between them. The sequenced sample was blood. The receptor's source is a man between 45 and 60 years old in good health. The chain joins TRBV4-1 to TRBJ2-2, with D maybe TRBD2 (6 bases). CDR3: CASSPRAGGRTGELFF. The CDR3 DNA is TGCGCCAGCAGCCCTAGAGCGGGCGGTAGAACCGGGGAGCTGTTTTTT.